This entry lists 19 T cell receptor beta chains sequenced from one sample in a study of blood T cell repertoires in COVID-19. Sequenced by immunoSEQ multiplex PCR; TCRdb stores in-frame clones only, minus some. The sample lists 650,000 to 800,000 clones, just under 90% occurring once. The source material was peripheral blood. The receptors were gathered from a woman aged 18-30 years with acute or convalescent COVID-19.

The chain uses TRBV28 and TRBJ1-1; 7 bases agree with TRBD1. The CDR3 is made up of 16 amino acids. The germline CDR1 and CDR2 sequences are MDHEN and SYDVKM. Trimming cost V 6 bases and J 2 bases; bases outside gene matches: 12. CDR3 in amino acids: CASSPGDDRVNTEAFF. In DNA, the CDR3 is TGTGCCAGCAGCCCCGGCGATGACAGGGTCAACACTGAAGCTTTCTTT.

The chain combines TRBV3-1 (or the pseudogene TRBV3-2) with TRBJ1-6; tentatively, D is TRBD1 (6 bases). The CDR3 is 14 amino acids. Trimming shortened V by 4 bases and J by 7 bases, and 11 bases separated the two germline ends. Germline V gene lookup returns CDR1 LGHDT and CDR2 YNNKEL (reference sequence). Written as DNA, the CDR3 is TGTGCCAGCAGCCTCGACAGGCAGAATTCACCCCTCCACTTT. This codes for CASSLDRQNSPLHF.

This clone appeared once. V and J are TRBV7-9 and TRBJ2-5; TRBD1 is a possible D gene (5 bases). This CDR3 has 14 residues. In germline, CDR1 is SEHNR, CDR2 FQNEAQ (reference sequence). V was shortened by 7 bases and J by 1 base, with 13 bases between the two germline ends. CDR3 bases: TGTGCCAGCACCGACAGATACCTCCAAGAGACCCAGTACTTC. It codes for CASTDRYLQETQYF.

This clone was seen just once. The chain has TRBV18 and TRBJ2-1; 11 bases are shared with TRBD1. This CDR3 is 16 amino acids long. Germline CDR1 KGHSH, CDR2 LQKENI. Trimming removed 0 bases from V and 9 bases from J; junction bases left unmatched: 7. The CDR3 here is CASSPPGQGVGSEQFF. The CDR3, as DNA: TGTGCCAGCTCACCACCGGGACAGGGGGTAGGTAGTGAGCAGTTCTTC.

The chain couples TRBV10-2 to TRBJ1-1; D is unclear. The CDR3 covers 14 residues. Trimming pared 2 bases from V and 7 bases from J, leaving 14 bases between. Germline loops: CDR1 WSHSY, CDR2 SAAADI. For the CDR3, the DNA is TGCGCCAGCAGTGAGCACTGGGAGGGTCTTGAAGCTTTCTTT. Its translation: CASSEHWEGLEAFF.

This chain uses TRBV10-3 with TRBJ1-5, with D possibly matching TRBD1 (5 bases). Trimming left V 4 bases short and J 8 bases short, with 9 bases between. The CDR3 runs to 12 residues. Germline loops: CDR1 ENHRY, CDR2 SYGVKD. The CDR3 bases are TGTGCCATCAGTGGGGGGGTTGAGCCCCAGCATTTT. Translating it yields CAISGGVEPQHF.

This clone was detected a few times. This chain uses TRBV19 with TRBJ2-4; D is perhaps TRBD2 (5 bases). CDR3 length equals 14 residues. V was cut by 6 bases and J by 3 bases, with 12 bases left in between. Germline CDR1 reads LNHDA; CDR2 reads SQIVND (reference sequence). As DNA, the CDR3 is TGTGCCAGTAGGGACCTCCGGGGCAAAAACATTCAGTACTTC. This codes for CASRDLRGKNIQYF.

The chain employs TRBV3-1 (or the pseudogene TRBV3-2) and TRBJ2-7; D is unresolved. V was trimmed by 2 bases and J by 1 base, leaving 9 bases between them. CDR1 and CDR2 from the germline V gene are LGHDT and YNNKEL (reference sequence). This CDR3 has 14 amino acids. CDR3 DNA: TGTGCCAGCAGCCAACCCCCCAATTCCTACGAGCAGTACTTC. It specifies CASSQPPNSYEQYF.

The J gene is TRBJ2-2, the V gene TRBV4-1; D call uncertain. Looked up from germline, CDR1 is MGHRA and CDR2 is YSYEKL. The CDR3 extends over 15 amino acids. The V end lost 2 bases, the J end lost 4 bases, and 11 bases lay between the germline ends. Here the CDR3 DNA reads TGCGCCAGCAGCCAAAATGCGGCAACCACCGGGGAGCTGTTTTTT. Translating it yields CASSQNAATTGELFF.

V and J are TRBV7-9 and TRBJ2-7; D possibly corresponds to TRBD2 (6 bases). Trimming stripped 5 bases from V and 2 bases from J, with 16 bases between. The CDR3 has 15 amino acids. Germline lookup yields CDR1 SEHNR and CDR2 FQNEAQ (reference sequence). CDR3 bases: TGTGCCAGCAGCCCCTGGACGGGAGTAGCCTACGAGCAGTACTTC. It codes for CASSPWTGVAYEQYF.

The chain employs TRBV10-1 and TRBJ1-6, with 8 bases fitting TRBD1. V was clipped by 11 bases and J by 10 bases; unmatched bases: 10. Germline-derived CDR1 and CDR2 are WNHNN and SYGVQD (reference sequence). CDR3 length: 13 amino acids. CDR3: CARRQGRGSPLHF. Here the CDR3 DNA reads TGCGCCCGCCGACAGGGGAGGGGATCACCCCTCCACTTT.

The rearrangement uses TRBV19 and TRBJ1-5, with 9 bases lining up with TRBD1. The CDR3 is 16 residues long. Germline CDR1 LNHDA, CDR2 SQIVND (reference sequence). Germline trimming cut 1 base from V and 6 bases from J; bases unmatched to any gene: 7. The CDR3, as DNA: TGTGCCAGTAGTATAGGCCCCCGGACAGGGGTTCAGCCCCAGCATTTT. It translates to CASSIGPRTGVQPQHF.

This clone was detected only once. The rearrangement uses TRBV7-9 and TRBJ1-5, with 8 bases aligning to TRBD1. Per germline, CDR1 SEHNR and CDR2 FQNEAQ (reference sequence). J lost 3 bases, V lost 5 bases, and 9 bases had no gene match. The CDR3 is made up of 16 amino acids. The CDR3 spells CASSTARGLVNQPQHF. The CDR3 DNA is TGTGCCAGCAGCACAGCCAGGGGGCTGGTCAATCAGCCCCAGCATTTT.

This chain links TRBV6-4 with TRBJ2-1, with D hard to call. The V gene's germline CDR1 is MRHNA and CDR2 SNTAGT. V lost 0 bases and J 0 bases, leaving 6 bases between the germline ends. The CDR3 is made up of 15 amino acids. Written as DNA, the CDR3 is TGTGCCAGCAGTGACTCTCCTAGCTCCTACAATGAGCAGTTCTTC. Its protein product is CASSDSPSSYNEQFF.

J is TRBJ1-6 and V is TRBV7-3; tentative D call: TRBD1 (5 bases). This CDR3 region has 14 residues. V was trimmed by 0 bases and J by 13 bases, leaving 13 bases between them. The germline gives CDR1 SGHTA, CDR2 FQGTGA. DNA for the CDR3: TGTGCCAGCAGCTTAACGGGGCAGGTCAATCCCCTCCACTTT. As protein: CASSLTGQVNPLHF.

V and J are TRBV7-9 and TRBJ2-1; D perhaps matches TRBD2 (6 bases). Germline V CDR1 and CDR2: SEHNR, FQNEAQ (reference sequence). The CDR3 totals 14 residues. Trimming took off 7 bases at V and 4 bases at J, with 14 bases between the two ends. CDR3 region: CASNPLAQYNEQFF. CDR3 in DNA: TGTGCCAGCAACCCACTAGCCCAATACAATGAGCAGTTCTTC. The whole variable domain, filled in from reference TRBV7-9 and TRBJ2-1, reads DTGVSQNPRHKITKRGQNVTFRCDPISEHNRLYWYRQTLGQGPEFLTYFQNEAQLEKSRLLSDRFSAERPKGSFSTLEIQRTEQGDSAMYLCASNPLAQYNEQFFGPGTRLTVL.

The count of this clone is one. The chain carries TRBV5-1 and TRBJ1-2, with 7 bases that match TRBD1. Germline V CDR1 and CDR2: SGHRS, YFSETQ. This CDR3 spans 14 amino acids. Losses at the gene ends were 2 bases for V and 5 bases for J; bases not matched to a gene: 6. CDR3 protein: CASSFQGGLYGYTF. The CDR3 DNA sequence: TGCGCCAGCAGCTTTCAGGGGGGTCTGTATGGCTACACCTTC.

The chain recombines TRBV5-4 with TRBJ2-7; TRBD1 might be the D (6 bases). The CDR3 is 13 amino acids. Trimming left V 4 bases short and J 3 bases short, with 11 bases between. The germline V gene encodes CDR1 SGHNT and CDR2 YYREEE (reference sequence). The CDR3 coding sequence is TGTGCCAGCAGCACGGACAGTAGCTACGAGCAGTACTTC. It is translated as CASSTDSSYEQYF.

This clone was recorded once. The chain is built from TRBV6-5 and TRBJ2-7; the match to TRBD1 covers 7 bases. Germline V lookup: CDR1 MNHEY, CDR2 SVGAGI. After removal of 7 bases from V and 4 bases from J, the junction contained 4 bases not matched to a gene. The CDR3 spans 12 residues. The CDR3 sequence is CASKTGRYEQYF. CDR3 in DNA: TGTGCCAGCAAGACAGGGAGATACGAGCAGTACTTC.